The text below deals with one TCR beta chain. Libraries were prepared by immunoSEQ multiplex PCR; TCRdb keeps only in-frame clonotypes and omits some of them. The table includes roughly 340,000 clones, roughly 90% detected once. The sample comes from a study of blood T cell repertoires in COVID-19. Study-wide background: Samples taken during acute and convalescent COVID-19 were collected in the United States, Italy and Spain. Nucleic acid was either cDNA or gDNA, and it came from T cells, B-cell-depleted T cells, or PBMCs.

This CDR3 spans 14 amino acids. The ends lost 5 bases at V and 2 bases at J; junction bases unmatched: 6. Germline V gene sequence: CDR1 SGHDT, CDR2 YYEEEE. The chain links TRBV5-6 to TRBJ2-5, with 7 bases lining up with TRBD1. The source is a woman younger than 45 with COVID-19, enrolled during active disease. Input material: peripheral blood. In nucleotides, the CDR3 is TGTGCCAGCAGTGGGACAGCTCCTCAAGAGACCCAGTACTTC. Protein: CASSGTAPQETQYF.